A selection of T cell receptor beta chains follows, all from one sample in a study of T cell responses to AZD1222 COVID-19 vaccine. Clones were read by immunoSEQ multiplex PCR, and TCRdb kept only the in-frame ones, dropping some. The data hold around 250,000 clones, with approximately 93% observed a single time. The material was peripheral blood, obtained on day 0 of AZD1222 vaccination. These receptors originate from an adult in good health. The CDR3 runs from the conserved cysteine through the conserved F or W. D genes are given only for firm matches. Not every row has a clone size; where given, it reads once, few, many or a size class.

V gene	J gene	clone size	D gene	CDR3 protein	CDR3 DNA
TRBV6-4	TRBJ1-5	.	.	CASSDAEGYHQPQHF	TGTGCCAGCAGTGATGCGGAGGGCTACCATCAGCCCCAGCATTTT
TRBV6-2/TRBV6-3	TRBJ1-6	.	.	CASSFPSDSPPLHF	TGTGCCAGCAGTTTTCCCTCGGACTCTCCACCCCTCCACTTT
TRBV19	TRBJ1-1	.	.	CASSIGARTEAFF	TGTGCCAGTAGTATCGGGGCCCGCACTGAAGCTTTCTTT
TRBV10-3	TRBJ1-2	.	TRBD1	CAISERPGQGGGYTF	TGTGCCATCAGTGAACGCCCGGGACAGGGAGGGGGCTACACCTTC
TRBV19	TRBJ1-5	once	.	CASSIGAGEPQHF	TGTGCCAGTAGTATAGGTGCAGGGGAGCCCCAGCATTTT
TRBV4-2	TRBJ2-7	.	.	CASSQGRGPSYEQYF	TGTGCCAGCAGCCAAGGTCGGGGGCCCTCCTACGAGCAGTACTTC
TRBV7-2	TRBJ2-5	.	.	CASSSRSQETQYF	TGTGCCAGCAGCTCTAGGTCTCAAGAGACCCAGTACTTC
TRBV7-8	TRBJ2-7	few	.	CASSFQGHSYEQYF	TGTGCCAGCAGCTTTCAGGGGCACTCCTACGAGCAGTACTTC
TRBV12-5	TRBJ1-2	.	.	CASGPPGVTYGYTF	TGTGCTAGTGGCCCACCGGGGGTTACCTATGGCTACACCTTC
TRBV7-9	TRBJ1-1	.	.	CASSFLPNFPEAFF	TGTGCCAGCAGCTTTCTCCCGAATTTTCCTGAAGCTTTCTTT
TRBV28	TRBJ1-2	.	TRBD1	CASSFGGGQGSLGF	TGTGCCAGCAGTTTTGGTGGGGGACAGGGGAGTCTGGGCTTC
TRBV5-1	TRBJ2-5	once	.	CASSYIRDNQETQYF	TGCGCCAGCAGCTACATCCGGGACAACCAAGAGACCCAGTACTTC
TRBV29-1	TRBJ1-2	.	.	CSVPKGGYGYTF	TGCAGCGTCCCAAAGGGAGGGTACGGCTACACCTTC
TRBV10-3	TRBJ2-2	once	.	CAIKDTGELFF	TGTGCCATCAAAGACACCGGGGAGCTGTTTTTT
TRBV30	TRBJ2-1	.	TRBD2	CAWGSGSSYNEQFF	TGTGCCTGGGGTAGCGGGAGTTCCTACAATGAGCAGTTCTTC
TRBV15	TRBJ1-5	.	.	CATSSWSNQPQHF	TGTGCCACCAGCAGTTGGAGCAATCAGCCCCAGCATTTT
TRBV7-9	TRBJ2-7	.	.	CASRPGLKPTWDEQYF	TGTGCCAGCAGACCGGGACTCAAACCCACCTGGGACGAGCAGTACTTC
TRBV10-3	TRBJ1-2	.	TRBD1	CAIRDRGTYGYTF	TGTGCCATCAGGGACAGGGGGACTTATGGCTACACCTTC
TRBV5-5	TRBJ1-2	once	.	CASSAGFYGYTF	TGTGCCAGCAGCGCGGGGTTCTATGGCTACACCTTC
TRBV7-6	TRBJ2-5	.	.	CASSFFPEREETQYF	TGTGCCAGCAGCTTCTTTCCGGAGAGAGAAGAGACCCAGTACTTC
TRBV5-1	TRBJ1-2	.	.	CASSLTGANYGYTF	TGCGCCAGCAGCTTGACGGGGGCGAACTATGGCTACACCTTC
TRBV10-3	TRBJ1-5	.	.	CAISESSGGQPQHF	TGTGCCATCAGTGAGTCGTCTGGGGGCCAGCCCCAGCATTTT
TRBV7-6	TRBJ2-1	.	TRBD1	CASSVAGGGYNEQFF	TGTGCCAGCAGTGTCGCAGGGGGTGGTTACAATGAGCAGTTCTTC
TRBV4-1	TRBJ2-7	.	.	CASSQGAWDTNYEQYF	TGCGCCAGCAGCCAAGGTGCTTGGGACACAAACTACGAGCAGTACTTC
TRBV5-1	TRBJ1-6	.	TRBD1	CASSLGGQGRSPLHF	TGCGCCAGCAGCTTGGGGGGACAGGGACGTTCACCCCTCCACTTT
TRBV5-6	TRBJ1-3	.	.	CASSLRGTGNTIYF	TGTGCCAGCAGCTTACGGGGAACAGGAAACACCATATATTTT
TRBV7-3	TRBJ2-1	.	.	CASSSEGGLSGEQFF	TGTGCCAGCAGTTCGGAAGGAGGGTTATCCGGTGAGCAGTTCTTC
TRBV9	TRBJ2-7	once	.	CASSVGNGGEQYF	TGTGCCAGCAGCGTAGGGAACGGCGGCGAGCAGTACTTC
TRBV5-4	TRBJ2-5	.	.	CASSRLAGHQETQYF	TGTGCCAGCAGTAGGTTGGCGGGACACCAAGAGACCCAGTACTTC
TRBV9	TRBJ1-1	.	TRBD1	CASSVTGANTEAFF	TGTGCCAGCAGCGTAACAGGGGCCAACACTGAAGCTTTCTTT